This TCR beta chain was profiled in a study of identical twins (TCRdb year 2016). For context, the study as a whole: TCR alpha and beta repertoires from monozygotic twins, unrelated adults of various ages and cord blood were deep-sequenced to test whether fetal clonotypes persist. To rule out contamination, replicate twin experiments were performed at different times with different library preparation protocols. The investigation overall reported the following: Zero-insertion analyses could be partly confounded by invariant T cells such as MAIT and iNKT, although diverse VJ usage argued against such confounding for most clonotypes. Because the same donors could not be followed over many years, the conclusions relied on cross-sectional statistical analysis. Compared with coincidental sharing between unrelated individuals, out-of-frame TCR alpha sequences shared between twins had an excess of sequences with low generation probability. Out-of-frame TCR alpha sharing in monozygotic twins was systematically underestimated by recombination models, whereas sharing between unrelated individuals was in agreement with the recombination models. The excess sharing between twins in beta out-of-frame sequences was weaker because fewer shared sequences reduced the signal-to-noise ratio. Abundant cord blood beta clonotypes had fewer insertions, young adult naive repertoires showed a similar but weaker trend, and memory repertoires showed no such trend.

This clonotype showed up just a few times. The target of this receptor is not known. No per-base quality is available; no much larger clone lies one base away. Only healthy Caucasian donors were included. The CDR3 covers 18 residues, taking in both the cysteine and the phenylalanine. Only the CDR3 DNA stays, 54 bases, in frame from base 1. CDR1 and CDR2, looked up from the germline V gene, are MDHEN and SYDVKM. Trimmed from V: 5 bases; trimmed from J: 5 bases; junction bases lacking a gene match: 13. The library was prepared using 5' RACE. The sequencer listed for this sample is Illumina HiSeq 2000. Template switching added a universal primer binding site, and the final cDNA carried a unique molecular identifier that allowed TCR cDNA molecules to be counted accurately. Specific primers in the conserved constant-segment region were used to synthesize first-strand cDNA for the TCR alpha and beta chains. Each cDNA library was double barcoded, with a SMART-Mk sample barcode plus Illumina barcodes, to control for contamination. TruSeq adapter sequences, together with Illumina sample barcodes, were added in two successive PCR steps. The TCR alpha and beta cDNA libraries were sequenced on the Illumina HiSeq platform using custom primers. The authors' analysis ran thus. MiGEC was used to process raw reads and extract unique molecular identifiers, and MiXCR was used to find CDR3 positions. For each individual, recombination models were inferred using an EM algorithm with the repgenHMM and IGoR tools. The analysis of shared clonotypes was done with the tcR package in R, with sharing normalized by the product of cloneset sizes. To study raw recombination without the effects of thymic and clonal selection, out-of-frame nonproductive sequences were analyzed. TCRdb took the public reads, trimmed them with fastp at Q25, ran MiXCR for clone calling and kept in-frame beta chains. Under each unique CDR3 protein, matching rows form one entry showing the most common genes and DNA. The V and J calls were not made by the authors but by TCRdb's processing. Counted in this sample were 1.5 million or so distinct CDR3 sequences; roughly 35% of them appeared once. 0.27% of the sample lies in the top ten.

The receptor comes from a newborn girl in good health. Recombination joined TRBV28 with TRBJ2-1; TRBD2 agrees with 12 junctional bases. The sequenced sample consisted of cord blood. In nucleotide form, the sequence is TGTGCCAGCAGTCGGGAGAGGGCTAGCGGGAGGGAAAACAATGAGCAGTTCTTC. This yields the protein CASSRERASGRENNEQFF.